These 26 T cell receptor beta chains came from one sample sequenced in a study of identical twins. TCRdb re-analysed the 5' RACE reads in MiXCR, keeping a single row per CDR3 protein. The sample shows 250,000 or so distinct CDR3 sequences, 6% to 8% of them seen only once. The data were also submitted as part of a second study, on yellow fever vaccine responses in identical twins.

Sequencing was performed on CD8+ T cells sorted from blood. The source is a woman aged 18-30 years in good health.

This sequence joins TRBV6-1 and TRBJ2-5; a weak D match, TRBD1 (6 bases). The CDR3 totals 15 residues. Trimming removed 2 bases at V and 9 bases at J, with 19 bases between. Looked up from germline, CDR1 is MNHNS and CDR2 is SASEGT. DNA for the CDR3: TGTGCCAGCAGTGAACCCACCCTAGGGGGAGTGGCCCAGTACTTC. This gives the protein CASSEPTLGGVAQYF.

The chain has TRBV27 and TRBJ2-5, with a weak D call TRBD2 (6 bases). Germline CDR1 and CDR2: MNHEY and SMNVEV (reference sequence). The CDR3 has 15 residues. Trimming removed 3 bases from V and 4 bases from J, with 15 bases in between. CDR3: CASSFRRGLGETQYF. CDR3 coding DNA: TGTGCCAGCAGTTTCCGGCGGGGATTAGGAGAGACCCAGTACTTC.

This clonotype was detected only a few times. V and J are TRBV3-1 and TRBJ2-5, with a possible D match to TRBD1 (5 bases). Trimming removed 5 bases from V and 5 bases from J, with 12 bases in between. Germline V lookup: CDR1 LGHDT, CDR2 YNNKEL (reference sequence). The CDR3 length is 13 residues. The CDR3 region is CASSSRGYETQYF. DNA of the CDR3: TGTGCCAGCAGCTCAAGGGGCTACGAGACCCAGTACTTC.

This clonotype showed up just a few times. CDR3 in DNA: TGTGCCATCACAGGGTTGGCCACCGGGGAGCTGTTTTTT. This codes for CAITGLATGELFF. This chain links TRBV2 with TRBJ2-2; D possibly corresponds to TRBD1 (6 bases). V lost 10 bases, J lost 4 bases, and 13 bases lay in between. This CDR3 comprises 13 residues. Germline-derived CDR1 and CDR2 are SNHLY and FYNNEI. The entire variable domain, with the rest obtained from reference TRBV2 and TRBJ2-2, is as follows: EPEVTQTPSHQVTQMGQEVILRCVPISNHLYFYWYRQILGQKVEFLVSFYNNEISEKSEIFDDQFSVERPDGSNFTLKIRSTKLEDSAMYFCAITGLATGELFFGEGSRLTVL.

This clonotype has at least ten counts. The CDR3 DNA sequence: TGCGCCAGCAGCGGGGTCTCCGGGGAGCTGTTTTTT. Amino acids: CASSGVSGELFF. V and J are TRBV5-1 and TRBJ2-2; D is uncertain. This CDR3 spans 12 amino acids. Trimming cost V 4 bases and J 6 bases, with 7 bases left between them. The germline V gene encodes CDR1 SGHRS and CDR2 YFSETQ.

This chain uses TRBV12-3 or TRBV12-4 with TRBJ2-1, with 7 bases aligning to TRBD2. V gave up 6 bases and J gave up 5 bases; unmatched junction bases: 10. CDR3 length equals 15 residues. The CDR3 nucleotides read TGTGCCAGCAGGACCCGACTAGCTGATAACAATGAGCAGTTCTTC. The encoded protein is CASRTRLADNNEQFF.

The sample holds a few counts of this clonotype. V and J are TRBV20-1 and TRBJ2-2, with 8 bases that match TRBD2. The CDR3 covers 14 residues. Germline assignment: CDR1 DFQATT and CDR2 SNEGSKA (reference sequence). J gave up 6 bases and V 5 bases, and 8 bases lay outside the gene matches. The CDR3 nucleotides are TGCAGTGCTCGGACTAGCTGGAGCCCCGGGGAGCTGTTTTTT. It yields the protein CSARTSWSPGELFF.

This clonotype has at least ten counts. The J gene is TRBJ2-1, the V gene TRBV29-1; D unresolved. The CDR3 covers 13 residues. V was cut by 6 bases and J by 2 bases, with 11 bases left in between. Germline CDR1 is SQVTM and CDR2 is ANQGSEA. This chain's CDR3 is CSVAGGTYNEQFF. For the CDR3, the DNA is TGCAGCGTCGCCGGTGGAACCTACAATGAGCAGTTCTTC.

The chain couples TRBV27 to TRBJ2-7; 8 bases map to TRBD2. In germline, CDR1 is MNHEY, CDR2 SMNVEV (reference sequence). The CDR3 extends over 16 amino acids. Trimming took 4 bases from V and 5 from J; bases not matched to a gene: 13. CDR3 sequence: CASSSPGREGRHEQYF. The DNA for the CDR3 is TGTGCCAGCAGTTCCCCCGGGAGGGAGGGGCGCCACGAGCAGTACTTC.

This clonotype was observed at least ten times. The chain couples TRBV21-1 to TRBJ2-2; the table names TRBD2, a call not compared with the DNA. TRBV21-1 is marked as a pseudogene. This CDR3 region has 16 residues. The DNA of the CDR3 is TGTGCCAGCAGCAAAGGGAATAGCGGGGAGGCCGGGGAGCTGTTTTTT. The encoded protein is CASSKGNSGEAGELFF.

The chain uses TRBV28 and TRBJ2-2; tentative D call: TRBD2 (5 bases). The germline V gene has CDR1 MDHEN and CDR2 SYDVKM. V lost 8 bases and J lost 2, with 12 bases in between. This CDR3 comprises 14 residues. The DNA of the CDR3 is TGTGCCAGCTGGCTCAGCGGAAACACCGGGGAGCTGTTTTTT. This sequence encodes CASWLSGNTGELFF.

A few counts support this clonotype. The chain joins TRBV3-1 to TRBJ2-7, with D maybe TRBD2 (7 bases). V lost 3 bases and J 3 bases, leaving 21 bases between the germline ends. This CDR3 has 17 amino acids. The germline CDR1 and CDR2 sequences are LGHDT and YNNKEL (reference sequence). The CDR3 DNA sequence: TGTGCCAGCAGCCACCGAGGCCAGGGGCGGGAGAGCTACGAGCAGTACTTC. Its protein product is CASSHRGQGRESYEQYF.

This clonotype was detected ten times or more. This sequence joins TRBV6-1 and TRBJ2-7; 9 nucleotides agree with TRBD2. The trim removed 2 bases at V and 6 bases at J, leaving 8 bases unmatched. The CDR3 covers 15 residues. CDR1 is MNHNS and CDR2 is SASEGT in the germline V gene. The CDR3 nucleotides read TGTGCCAGCAGTGAAAGGGAGCTAGCGGGGTTCGAGCAGTACGTC. Encoded protein: CASSERELAGFEQYV.

This chain uses TRBV7-2 with TRBJ2-3, with a possible D match to TRBD2 (6 bases). The V gene's germline CDR1 is SGHTA and CDR2 FQGNSA. V shed 2 bases and J shed 0 bases, with 12 bases lying between them. This CDR3 contains 16 residues. CDR3 region: CASSLNSGPSTDTQYF. CDR3 bases: TGTGCCAGCAGCTTAAATAGCGGACCTAGCACAGATACGCAGTATTTT.

This clonotype was seen many times. The chain has TRBV12-3 or TRBV12-4 and TRBJ2-3; 9 nucleotides align to TRBD2. V shed 6 bases and J 5 bases; nucleotides not matched to a gene: 12. This CDR3 has 16 amino acids. The CDR3 DNA reads as TGTGCCAGCAGCCCTGGGAGAGCGGGAGGTGGAGATACGCAGTATTTT. This encodes CASSPGRAGGGDTQYF.

This sequence joins TRBV7-9 and TRBJ2-7; 13 bases fit TRBD2. This CDR3 is 15 amino acids long. Germline CDR1 is SEHNR and CDR2 is FQNEAQ (reference sequence). Germline trimming cut 3 bases from V and 7 bases from J; bases unmatched to any gene: 6. Written as DNA, the CDR3 is TGTGCCAGCAGCTTTACAGGACTAGCGGGAGATGAGCAGTACTTC. Amino acids: CASSFTGLAGDEQYF.

The chain uses TRBV4-2 and TRBJ1-5; 11 bases line up with TRBD1. The CDR3 is 15 residues long. Germline V gene data show CDR1 as LGHNA and CDR2 as YNFKEQ. Germline trimming cut 4 bases from V and 7 bases from J; bases unmatched to any gene: 6. The CDR3 region has the DNA TGTGCCAGCAGCCGCGGACAGGGGGCCGGGCAGCCCCAGCATTTT. It is translated as CASSRGQGAGQPQHF.

This clonotype was counted between two and nine times. V gene TRBV25-1 combines with J gene TRBJ2-7; tentative D call: TRBD1 (6 bases). CDR3 size: 14 residues. V was clipped by 6 bases and J by 2 bases, with 14 bases between them. Per germline, CDR1 MGHDK and CDR2 SYGVNS. CDR3 nucleotides: TGTGCCAGCAGGATGACAAGGGGGACCTACGAGCAGTACGTC. Translation gives CASRMTRGTYEQYV.

The chain employs TRBV5-1 and TRBJ2-3, with 7 bases identical to TRBD1. The CDR3 consists of 19 residues. V shed 3 bases, J shed 5 bases, and the junction held 21 bases outside the gene matches. Germline lookup yields CDR1 SGHRS and CDR2 YFSETQ. This chain's CDR3 is CASSSFGLGGQASVDTQYF. The CDR3 nucleotides read TGCGCCAGCAGCTCCTTTGGATTGGGTGGACAGGCCAGCGTAGATACGCAGTATTTT.

This clonotype was observed at least ten times. The chain carries TRBV20-1 and TRBJ2-3; D is possibly TRBD2 (5 bases). The germline V gene has CDR1 DFQATT and CDR2 SNEGSKA (reference sequence). Trimming shortened V by 1 base and J by 1 base, and 12 bases separated the two germline ends. This CDR3 contains 15 residues. CDR3 sequence: CSARGIEEGTDTQYF. The CDR3 nucleotides read TGCAGTGCTAGAGGAATAGAGGAGGGCACAGATACGCAGTATTTT.

This clonotype was recorded many times. DNA for the CDR3: TGCAGCGAGACCGGGACACCGAGCACTGAAGCTTTCTTT. Translated: CSETGTPSTEAFF. The V gene is TRBV29-1, the J gene TRBJ1-1; D is perhaps TRBD1 (6 bases). This CDR3 contains 13 residues. V lost 7 bases and J 4 bases, leaving 16 bases between the germline ends. CDR1 is SQVTM, CDR2 ANQGSEA, per germline.

There are a few counts of this clonotype. The chain recombines TRBV7-7 with TRBJ2-5; D is possibly TRBD1 or TRBD2 (6 bases each). The CDR3 has 13 amino acids. V gave up 5 bases and J gave up 5 bases, with 12 bases separating them. In germline, CDR1 is SSHAT, CDR2 FNYEAQ (reference sequence). CDR3 protein: CASSRRGVETQYF. CDR3 nucleotides: TGTGCCAGCAGCCGGAGGGGGGTTGAGACCCAGTACTTC.

This clonotype was recorded many times. The chain links TRBV7-2 to TRBJ2-1; no firm D call. Germline assignment: CDR1 SGHTA and CDR2 FQGNSA. V lost 5 bases and J lost 4, with 9 bases in between. This CDR3 comprises 13 residues. The DNA of the CDR3 is TGTGCCAGCAGCCCGCTAGGGTACAATGAGCAGTTCTTC. Protein: CASSPLGYNEQFF.

The gene calls are TRBV7-9 and TRBJ2-7; no reliable D call. Germline CDR1 reads SEHNR; CDR2 reads FQNEAQ (reference sequence). V dropped 4 bases and J dropped 2 bases, with 9 bases sitting between them. The CDR3 consists of 13 residues. The CDR3 region is CASSSFLTYEQYF. The DNA of the CDR3 is TGTGCCAGCAGCTCATTCCTCACCTACGAGCAGTACTTC.

In DNA, the CDR3 is TGCAGCGTTGAAGGCTGGACTAGCACAGATACGCAGTATTTT. Protein product: CSVEGWTSTDTQYF. The J gene is TRBJ2-3, the V gene TRBV29-1; the D gene is possibly TRBD2 (5 bases). V lost 1 base, J lost 0 bases, and 8 bases lay in between. CDR1 is SQVTM and CDR2 is ANQGSEA in the germline V gene. This CDR3 has 14 residues.

The V gene is TRBV7-9, the J gene TRBJ2-5; TRBD1 matches 7 bases. Losses at the gene ends were 7 bases for V and 7 bases for J; bases not matched to a gene: 12. This CDR3 has 14 amino acids. CDR1 and CDR2 (germline): SEHNR, FQNEAQ (reference sequence). CDR3 amino acids: CASIATGKGVTQYF. CDR3 nucleotide sequence: TGTGCCAGCATCGCGACAGGGAAGGGGGTGACCCAGTACTTC.